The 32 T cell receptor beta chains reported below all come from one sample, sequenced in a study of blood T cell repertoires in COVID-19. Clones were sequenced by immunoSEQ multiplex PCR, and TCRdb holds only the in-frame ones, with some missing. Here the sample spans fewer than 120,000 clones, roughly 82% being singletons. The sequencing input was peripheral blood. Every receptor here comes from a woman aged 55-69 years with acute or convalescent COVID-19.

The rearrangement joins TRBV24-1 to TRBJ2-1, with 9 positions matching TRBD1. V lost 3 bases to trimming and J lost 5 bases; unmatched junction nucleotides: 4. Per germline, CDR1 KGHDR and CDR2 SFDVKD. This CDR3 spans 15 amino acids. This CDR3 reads CATSDPGQGNNEQFF. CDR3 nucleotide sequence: TGTGCCACCAGTGATCCGGGACAGGGAAACAATGAGCAGTTCTTC.

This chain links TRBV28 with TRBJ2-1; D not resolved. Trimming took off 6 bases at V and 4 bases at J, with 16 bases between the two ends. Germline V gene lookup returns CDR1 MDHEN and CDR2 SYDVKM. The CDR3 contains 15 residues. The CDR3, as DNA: TGTGCCAGCAGCCTTTTTGGCAGTAATTACAATGAGCAGTTCTTC. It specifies CASSLFGSNYNEQFF.

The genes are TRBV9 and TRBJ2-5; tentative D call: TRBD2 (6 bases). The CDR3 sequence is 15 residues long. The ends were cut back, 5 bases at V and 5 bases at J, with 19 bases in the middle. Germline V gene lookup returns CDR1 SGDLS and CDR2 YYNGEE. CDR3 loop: CASSGFPGLSETQYF. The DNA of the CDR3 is TGTGCCAGCAGTGGATTTCCGGGACTTAGCGAGACCCAGTACTTC.

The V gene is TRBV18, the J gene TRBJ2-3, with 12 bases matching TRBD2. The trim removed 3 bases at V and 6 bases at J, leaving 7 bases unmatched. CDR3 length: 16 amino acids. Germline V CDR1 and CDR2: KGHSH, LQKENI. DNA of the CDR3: TGTGCCAGCTCACCGCCCCTAGCGGGGGGGCAGGATACGCAGTATTTT. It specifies CASSPPLAGGQDTQYF. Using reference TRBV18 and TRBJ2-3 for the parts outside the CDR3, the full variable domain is NAGVMQNPRHLVRRRGQEARLRCSPMKGHSHVYWYRQLPEEGLKFMVYLQKENIIDESGMPKERFSAEFPKEGPSILRIQQVVRGDSAAYFCASSPPLAGGQDTQYFGPGTRLTVL.

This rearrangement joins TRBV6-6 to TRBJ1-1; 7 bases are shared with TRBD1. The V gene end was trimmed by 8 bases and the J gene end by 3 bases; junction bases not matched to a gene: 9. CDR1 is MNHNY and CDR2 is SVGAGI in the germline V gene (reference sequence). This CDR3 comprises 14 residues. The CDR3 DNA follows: TGTGCCAGCGGGATAGGGGGCCTCGACACTGAAGCTTTCTTT. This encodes CASGIGGLDTEAFF.

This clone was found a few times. DNA of the CDR3: TGCGCCAGCAGCTTGTCAGGGGGCCGAGAGCAGTACTTC. Encoded protein: CASSLSGGREQYF. The gene calls are TRBV5-1 and TRBJ2-7; 8 bases line up with TRBD1. The trim removed 1 base at V and 7 bases at J, leaving 4 bases unmatched. In germline, CDR1 is SGHRS, CDR2 YFSETQ. The CDR3 runs 13 residues.

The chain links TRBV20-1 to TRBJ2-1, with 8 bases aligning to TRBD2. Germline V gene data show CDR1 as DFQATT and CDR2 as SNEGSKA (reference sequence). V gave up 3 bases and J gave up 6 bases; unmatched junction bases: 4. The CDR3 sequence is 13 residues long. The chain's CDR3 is CSASVRGGNEQFF. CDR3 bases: TGCAGTGCTAGTGTCCGGGGGGGCAATGAGCAGTTCTTC.

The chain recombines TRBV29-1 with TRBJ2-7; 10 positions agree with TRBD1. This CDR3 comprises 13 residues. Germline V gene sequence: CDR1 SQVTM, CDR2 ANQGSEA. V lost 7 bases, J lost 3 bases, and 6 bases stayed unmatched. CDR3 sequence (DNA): TGCAGCGCTACCAGGACAGGGGGCTACGAGCAGTACTTC. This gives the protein CSATRTGGYEQYF.

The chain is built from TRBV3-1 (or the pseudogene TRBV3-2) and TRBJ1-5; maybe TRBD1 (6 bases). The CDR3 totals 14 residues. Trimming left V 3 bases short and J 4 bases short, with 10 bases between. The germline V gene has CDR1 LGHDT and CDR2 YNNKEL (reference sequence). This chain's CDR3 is CASSHSDRNQPQHF. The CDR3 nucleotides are TGTGCCAGCAGCCATTCCGACAGGAATCAGCCCCAGCATTTT.

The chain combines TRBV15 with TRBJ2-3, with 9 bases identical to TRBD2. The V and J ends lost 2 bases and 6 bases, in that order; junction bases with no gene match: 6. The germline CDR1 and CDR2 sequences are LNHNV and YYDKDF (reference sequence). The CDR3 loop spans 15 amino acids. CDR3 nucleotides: TGTGCCACCAGCAGAAGGGGCGGGGGGGCTGATACGCAGTATTTT. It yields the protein CATSRRGGGADTQYF.

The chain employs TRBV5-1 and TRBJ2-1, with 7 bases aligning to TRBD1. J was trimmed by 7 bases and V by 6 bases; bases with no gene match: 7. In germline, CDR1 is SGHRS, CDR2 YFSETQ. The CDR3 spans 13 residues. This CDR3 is CASNYRGENEQFF. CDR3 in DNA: TGCGCCAGCAATTACAGGGGTGAGAATGAGCAGTTCTTC.

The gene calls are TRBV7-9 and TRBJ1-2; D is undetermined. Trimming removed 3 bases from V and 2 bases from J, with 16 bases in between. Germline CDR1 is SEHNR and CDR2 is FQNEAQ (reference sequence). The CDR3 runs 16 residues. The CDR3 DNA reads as TGTGCCAGCAGCTTGGGAAGTGGCGGGTTGAACTATGGCTACACCTTC. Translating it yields CASSLGSGGLNYGYTF.

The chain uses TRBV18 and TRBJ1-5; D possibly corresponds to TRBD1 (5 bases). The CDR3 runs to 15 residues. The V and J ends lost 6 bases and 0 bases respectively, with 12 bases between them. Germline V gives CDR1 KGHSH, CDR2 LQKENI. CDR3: CASSSTAYSNQPQHF. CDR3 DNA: TGTGCCAGCTCCTCGACAGCTTATAGCAATCAGCCCCAGCATTTT.

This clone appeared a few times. The CDR3 is CASSIGGGLGNEQFF. DNA of the CDR3: TGTGCCAGTAGTATCGGAGGAGGACTCGGAAATGAGCAGTTCTTC. V is TRBV19 and J is TRBJ2-1, with a weak D call TRBD2 (5 bases). Germline V CDR1 and CDR2: LNHDA, SQIVND (reference sequence). The CDR3 is 15 residues long. Trimming pared 3 bases from V and 7 bases from J, leaving 16 bases between.

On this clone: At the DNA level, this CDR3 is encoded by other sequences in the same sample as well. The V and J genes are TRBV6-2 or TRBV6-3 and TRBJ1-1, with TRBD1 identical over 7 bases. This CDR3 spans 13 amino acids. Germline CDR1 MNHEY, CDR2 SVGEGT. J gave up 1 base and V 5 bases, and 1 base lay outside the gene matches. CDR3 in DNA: TGTGCCAGCAGTCGACAGGGGAACACTGAAGCTTTCTTT. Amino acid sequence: CASSRQGNTEAFF.

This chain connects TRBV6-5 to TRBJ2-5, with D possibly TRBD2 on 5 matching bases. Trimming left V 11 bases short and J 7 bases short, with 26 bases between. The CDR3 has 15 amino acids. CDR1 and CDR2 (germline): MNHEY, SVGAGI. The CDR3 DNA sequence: TGTGCCCTAGACCCGGACTTGTCCGTTGTTGGGACCCAGTACTTC. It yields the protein CALDPDLSVVGTQYF.

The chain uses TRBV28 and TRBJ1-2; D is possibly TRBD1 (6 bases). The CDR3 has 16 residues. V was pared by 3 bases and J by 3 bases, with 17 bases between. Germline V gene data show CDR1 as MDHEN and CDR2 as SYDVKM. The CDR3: CASSLSTHREYYGYTF. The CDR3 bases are TGTGCCAGCAGTTTGTCGACACACAGGGAATACTATGGCTACACCTTC.

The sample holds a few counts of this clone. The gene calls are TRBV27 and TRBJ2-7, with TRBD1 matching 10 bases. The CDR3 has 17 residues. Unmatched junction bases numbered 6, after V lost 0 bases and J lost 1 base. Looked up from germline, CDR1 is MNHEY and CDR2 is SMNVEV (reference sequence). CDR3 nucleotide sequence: TGTGCCAGCAGTTTATCGTGGGGACAGGGGCAATCCTACGAGCAGTACTTC. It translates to CASSLSWGQGQSYEQYF.

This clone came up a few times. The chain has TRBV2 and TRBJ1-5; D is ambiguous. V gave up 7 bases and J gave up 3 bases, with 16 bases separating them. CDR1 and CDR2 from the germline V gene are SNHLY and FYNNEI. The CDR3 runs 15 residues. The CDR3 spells CASTVHGVNNQPQHF. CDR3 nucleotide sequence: TGTGCCAGCACCGTCCACGGGGTAAACAATCAGCCCCAGCATTTT.

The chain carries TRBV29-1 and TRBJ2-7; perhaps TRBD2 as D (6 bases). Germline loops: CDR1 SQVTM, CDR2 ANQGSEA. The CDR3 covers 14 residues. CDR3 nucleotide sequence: TGCGGATGTCTCTGGGGAGGACTCCCGTACGAGCAGTACTTC. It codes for CGCLWGGLPYEQYF.

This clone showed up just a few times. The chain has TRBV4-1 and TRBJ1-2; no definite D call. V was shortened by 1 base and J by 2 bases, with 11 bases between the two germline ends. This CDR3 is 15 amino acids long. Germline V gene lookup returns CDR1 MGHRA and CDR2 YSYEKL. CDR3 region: CASSQGVQANYGYTF. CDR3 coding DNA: TGCGCCAGCAGCCAAGGGGTCCAGGCGAACTATGGCTACACCTTC.

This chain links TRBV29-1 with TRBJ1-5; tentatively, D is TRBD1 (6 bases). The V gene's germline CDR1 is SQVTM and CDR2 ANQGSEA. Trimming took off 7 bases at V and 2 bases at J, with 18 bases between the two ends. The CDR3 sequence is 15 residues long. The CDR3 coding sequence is TGCAGCGCTGTTCTAGGGGGGGTGGGCAATCAGCCCCAGCATTTT. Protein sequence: CSAVLGGVGNQPQHF.

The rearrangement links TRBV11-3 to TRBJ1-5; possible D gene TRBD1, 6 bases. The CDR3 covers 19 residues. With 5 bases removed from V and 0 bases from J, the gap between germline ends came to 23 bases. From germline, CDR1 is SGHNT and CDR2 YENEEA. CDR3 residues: CASSPERGMGEYSNQPQHF. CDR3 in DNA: TGTGCCAGCAGCCCAGAGAGGGGGATGGGGGAGTATAGCAATCAGCCCCAGCATTTT. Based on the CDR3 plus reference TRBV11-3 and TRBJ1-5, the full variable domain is EAGVVQSPRYKIIEKKQPVAFWCNPISGHNTLYWYLQNLGQGPELLIRYENEEAVDDSQLPKDRFSAERLKGVDSTLKIQPAELGDSAVYLCASSPERGMGEYSNQPQHFGDGTRLSIL.

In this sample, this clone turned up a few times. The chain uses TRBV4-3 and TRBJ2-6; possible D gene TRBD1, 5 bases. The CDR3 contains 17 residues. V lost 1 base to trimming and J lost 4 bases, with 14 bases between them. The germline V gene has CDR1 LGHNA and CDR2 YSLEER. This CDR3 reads CASSQVGRAEGANVLTF. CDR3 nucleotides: TGCGCCAGCAGCCAAGTCGGCAGGGCGGAAGGGGCCAACGTCCTGACTTTC.

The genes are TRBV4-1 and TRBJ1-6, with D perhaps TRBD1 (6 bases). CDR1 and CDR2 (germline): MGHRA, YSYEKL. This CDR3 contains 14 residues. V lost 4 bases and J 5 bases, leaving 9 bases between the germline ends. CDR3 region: CASSPTGHNSPLHF. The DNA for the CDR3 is TGCGCCAGCAGCCCGACAGGCCATAATTCACCCCTCCACTTT.

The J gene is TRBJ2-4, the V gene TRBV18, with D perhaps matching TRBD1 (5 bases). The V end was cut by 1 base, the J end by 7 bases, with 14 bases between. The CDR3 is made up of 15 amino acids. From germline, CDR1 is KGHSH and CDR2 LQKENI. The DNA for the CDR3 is TGTGCCAGCTCACCACTACGCCTGGGGCTGAACATTCAGTACTTC. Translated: CASSPLRLGLNIQYF.

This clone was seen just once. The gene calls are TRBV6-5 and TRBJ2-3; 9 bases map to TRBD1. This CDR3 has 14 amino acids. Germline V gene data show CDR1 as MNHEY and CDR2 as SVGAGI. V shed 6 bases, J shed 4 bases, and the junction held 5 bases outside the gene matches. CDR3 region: CASRRTGVSDTQYF. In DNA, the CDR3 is TGTGCCAGCAGGAGGACAGGGGTGTCAGATACGCAGTATTTT.

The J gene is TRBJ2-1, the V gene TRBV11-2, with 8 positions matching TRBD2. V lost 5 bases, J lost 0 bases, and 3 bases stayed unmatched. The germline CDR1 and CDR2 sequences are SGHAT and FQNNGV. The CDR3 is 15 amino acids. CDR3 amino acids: CASSPGLGSYNEQFF. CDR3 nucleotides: TGTGCCAGCAGCCCGGGACTAGGCTCCTACAATGAGCAGTTCTTC. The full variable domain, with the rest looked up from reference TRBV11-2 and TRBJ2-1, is EAGVAQSPRYKIIEKRQSVAFWCNPISGHATLYWYQQILGQGPKLLIQFQNNGVVDDSQLPKDRFSAERLKGVDSTLKIQPAKLEDSAVYLCASSPGLGSYNEQFFGPGTRLTVL.

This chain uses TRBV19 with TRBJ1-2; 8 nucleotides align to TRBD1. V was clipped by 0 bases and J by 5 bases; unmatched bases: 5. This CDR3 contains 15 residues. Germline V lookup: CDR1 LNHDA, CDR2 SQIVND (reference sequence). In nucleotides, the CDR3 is TGTGCCAGTAGTATAGATCGGGGACAGGCTTATGGCTACACCTTC. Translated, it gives CASSIDRGQAYGYTF.

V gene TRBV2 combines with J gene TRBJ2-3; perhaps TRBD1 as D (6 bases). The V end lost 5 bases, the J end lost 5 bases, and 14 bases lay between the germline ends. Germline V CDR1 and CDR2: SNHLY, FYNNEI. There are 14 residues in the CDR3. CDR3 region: CASSRGQQRDTQYF. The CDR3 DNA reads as TGTGCCAGCAGTCGCGGACAGCAGCGAGATACGCAGTATTTT.

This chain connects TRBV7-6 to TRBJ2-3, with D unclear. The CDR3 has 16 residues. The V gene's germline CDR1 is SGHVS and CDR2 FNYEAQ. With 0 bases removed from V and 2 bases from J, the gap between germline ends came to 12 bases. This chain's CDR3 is CASSLAPLYTTDTQYF. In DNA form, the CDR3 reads TGTGCCAGCAGCTTAGCGCCATTGTACACCACAGATACGCAGTATTTT.

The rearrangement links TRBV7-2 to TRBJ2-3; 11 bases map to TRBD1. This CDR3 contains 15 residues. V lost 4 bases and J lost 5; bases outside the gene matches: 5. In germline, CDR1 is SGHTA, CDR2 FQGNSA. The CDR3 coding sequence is TGTGCCAGCAGCTCCCGGGACAGGGGGTTAGATACGCAGTATTTT. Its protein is CASSSRDRGLDTQYF.